The entry below gives a single T cell receptor (beta chain) sequence along with its context. Its antigen is undetermined. These data belong to a study of T cell responses to AZD1222 COVID-19 vaccine. Study information: Whether given at about 4 or about 12 weeks, second doses were pooled.

Study observations and caveats: Seropositivity was recorded at baseline in only a handful of AZD1222 recipients. Reportedly, close to half of spike-specific TCRs are directed against unmutated variant regions. Clonal diversity may have been underestimated, and the donors were mostly white British, with more females than males.

Looked up from germline, CDR1 is SGHVS and CDR2 is FQNEAQ. Deletions cut 5 bases from V and 9 bases from J, with 11 bases between. This CDR3 has 12 residues. Using immunoSEQ multiplex PCR, the repertoire was profiled, and TCRdb retains in-frame clones only, with some absent. The sample has approximately 120,000 clones; 90% are singletons. The sequence came from an adult in good health. The sequences come from peripheral blood, collected on day 0 of AZD1222 vaccination. This chain links TRBV7-8 with TRBJ2-1, with D maybe TRBD1 (6 bases). The CDR3 is CASSTQGFEQFF. The DNA for the CDR3 is TGTGCCAGCAGCACACAGGGCTTTGAGCAGTTCTTC.